This is a list of T cell receptor beta chains from one sample in a study of T cell responses to AZD1222 COVID-19 vaccine. Sequenced by immunoSEQ multiplex PCR; TCRdb stores in-frame clones only, minus some. Among some 110,000 clones listed, 93% were seen once. The material was peripheral blood, obtained on day 0 of AZD1222 vaccination. The receptors derive from an adult in good health. CDR3s include the opening cysteine and the closing phenylalanine or tryptophan. The order of the fields is V gene, CDR3 protein.

v_gene: TRBV12-3/TRBV12-4; CDR3aa: CASGGTVEAFF
v_gene: TRBV11-2; CDR3aa: CASSFLTSGGGGQYF
v_gene: TRBV2; CDR3aa: CASSLNEKLFF
v_gene: TRBV15; CDR3aa: CATSRGGRTFYNEQFF
v_gene: TRBV9; CDR3aa: CASSDPRADEQFF
v_gene: TRBV7-3; CDR3aa: CASSLDVRNEQYF
v_gene: TRBV28; CDR3aa: CASSHPGLADDKNIQYF
v_gene: TRBV27; CDR3aa: CASQQPWRANSPLHF
v_gene: TRBV7-9; CDR3aa: CASSPRTAYEQYF
v_gene: TRBV6-5; CDR3aa: CASSSTGTGYEQYF
v_gene: TRBV19; CDR3aa: CASSIGRSGANVLTF
v_gene: TRBV27; CDR3aa: CASSARDRGMEGQETQYF
v_gene: TRBV5-1; CDR3aa: CASRMDTYSYEQYF
v_gene: TRBV27; CDR3aa: CASGVVAGGYGYTF
v_gene: TRBV7-2; CDR3aa: CASSKTGNGNQPQHF
v_gene: TRBV7-8; CDR3aa: CASSLLPGGNTIYF
v_gene: TRBV11-2; CDR3aa: CASSSLLADSNYGYTF
v_gene: TRBV20-1; CDR3aa: CSAGTDLLSTF
v_gene: TRBV15; CDR3aa: CATSRDWREQFF
v_gene: TRBV5-1; CDR3aa: CASSPARGSNTEAFF
v_gene: TRBV5-1; CDR3aa: CASSLASYARAGVFSPLHF
v_gene: TRBV19; CDR3aa: CASNDGVLNEKLFF
v_gene: TRBV29-1; CDR3aa: CSVADRLITDTQYF
v_gene: TRBV23-1; CDR3aa: CASSRRCSNQPQHF
v_gene: TRBV5-1; CDR3aa: CASSLSSGMTYEQYF
v_gene: TRBV7-9; CDR3aa: CASSSWSSNQPQHF
v_gene: TRBV5-1; CDR3aa: CASSLDRGGDGYTF
v_gene: TRBV6-5; CDR3aa: CASSYSAPGAQETQYF
v_gene: TRBV18; CDR3aa: CASSPRDRPYEQYF
v_gene: TRBV9; CDR3aa: CASSPTLLGTEAFF
v_gene: TRBV29-1; CDR3aa: CSVEGTGSTDTQYF
v_gene: TRBV28; CDR3aa: CASRFGPEARFEQYF
v_gene: TRBV6-5; CDR3aa: CASSYSQGLNALLAFF
v_gene: TRBV6-2/TRBV6-3; CDR3aa: CASSNGGVYGYTF